This T cell receptor beta chain came from a study of human T cells and chemical hapten exposure. About the research overall: Patients had diphenylcyclopropenone applied to the scalp weekly throughout the approximately 25-week study. Points from the study as a whole: Significantly more large CDR3 similarity clusters were formed by expanded TCRs than by controls. TCRs at a frequency above 1 in 1000 stayed unchanged with DPC sensitization.

Each CDR3 protein is one row after TCRdb ran MiXCR on the RACE reads. Of around 380,000 distinct CDR3 sequences listed, 4.8% were seen once; the top ten hold roughly 2.4%. As for time point: patch test 1, 2 weeks after DPC sensitization. The sample's treatment: therapeutic diphenylcyclopropenone sensitization with weekly scalp DPC. Alopecia patients between 18 and 70 years old and suitable for DPC were used as donors. This clonotype appeared a few times. What it recognizes is unknown. The sequencing used whole blood, collected in connection with sensitization to the hapten diphenylcyclopropenone (DPC). The origin of this receptor is a woman aged 45-60 years with alopecia areata. Some clones in this sample may be carry-over from other donors' samples.

This CDR3 reads CASSSSGRINTEAFF. The CDR3 bases are TGTGCCAGCAGCTCCTCTGGACGGATTAACACTGAAGCTTTCTTT. The chain links TRBV7-9 to TRBJ1-1; D remains ambiguous. The CDR3 sequence is 15 residues long. Trimming removed 4 bases at V and 2 bases at J, with 14 bases between. Germline CDR1 SEHNR, CDR2 FQNEAQ (reference sequence).